This TCR beta chain was observed in a study of shared clonotypes between healthy human individuals (TCRdb year 2020). Study-level background: The cohort included a few men and a couple of women between 18 and 49 years of age. For each donor, CD4 naive and CD4 memory were each run on three plates, CD8 naive on two plates, and CD8 memory on one plate. Blood TCR repertoires of roughly 5 healthy adults were deeply sequenced to estimate repertoire size and the extent of clonotype sharing between individuals. To increase sequencing depth and limit assay-specific biases, TCR repertoire library preparation and sequencing were carried out by different laboratories using diverse techniques. Per donor, leukapheresis produced somewhere between about 0.94 and 10 billion PBMCs. The study at large found these results: Sampling was restricted to blood, and TCR repertoires in tissue are likely to differ from TCR repertoires in blood. Larger estimated clonotype richness was generally found for naive subsets than for memory subsets. Incomplete sequencing was indicated by rarefaction of sorted-subset datasets, despite the large sequencing depth. Across a few donors, around 5% of naive CD4, roughly 3.3% of naive CD8, roughly 2.3% of memory CD4, and under 0.45% of memory CD8 clonotypes were shared. The small number of donors limited the genetic and exposure-history diversity represented. Based on pairwise subsampling, the degree of clonotype sharing among donors was expected to be affected by sequencing depth. Compared with non-shared clonotypes, the clonotypes found in all four sorted-subset donors had higher generation probabilities.

The donors were healthy, HIV-negative adults with no recently reported acute infections or vaccinations. All donors were Caucasian adults living in Nashville, Tennessee, USA. CD4+ T cells were enriched by magnetic negative selection, after which naive cells were positively selected on CD45RA and the negative fraction was taken as the memory subset. Blood was collected by leukapheresis, and PBMCs were isolated by Ficoll-Histopaque density gradient centrifugation and then cryopreserved in liquid nitrogen vapor phase. Purity and quantity of every magnetically sorted T cell population were checked by analytical flow cytometry. Each sorted fraction had its genomic DNA isolated and then quantified by UV absorbance on a Nanodrop 2000c. This clone was recorded once. Its binding antigen is unknown. No clone much larger than this one lies a single base away; base qualities are absent. Using the deep immunoSEQ assay, multiplex PCR amplified TCR CDR3 regions from genomic DNA. Extracted genomic DNA from each cell subset was distributed evenly across all wells of several immunoSEQ 96-well plates, and each plate was treated as a replicate. For sorted subsets, each replicate PCR was loaded with about 0.2 ug genomic DNA, equivalent to 32,000 or so T cell genomes. The purified libraries were quantified using a Qubit 3.0 fluorometer, sized with a Bioanalyzer 2100, and then quantified again using the KAPA Library Quantification kit. Every immunoSEQ 96-well plate was sequenced on a separate single-read 150-cycle Illumina NextSeq 550 flow cell. As for the authors' bioinformatics: The immunoSEQ output contained only junctional sequences without quality scores, so filtering could not match that applied to full-length reads. To assign V/J genes and CDR3, sequences were annotated using PyIR, a Python wrapper for IgBLAST v1.9, with IMGT germline references. Reads with weak V/J assignments (E-value above 1e-6), missing CDR3, stop codons, out-of-frame junctions, or ambiguous translated residues were removed. V3J clonotypes were defined as sequences sharing an identical inferred V gene, J gene, and CDR3 amino acid sequence. The percentage overlap between two repertoires was calculated by dividing the number of shared unique clonotypes by the size of the smaller repertoire. Repertoire richness was assessed with RTK rarefaction, the Chao1 estimator, and Recon v2.1 estimates of unobserved clonotypes. OLGA was used to compute generation probabilities for all TCRbeta clonotypes that the gDNA method yielded from a handful of donors. This is the immuneACCESS table as TCRdb keeps it, with only in-frame sequences that have V and J called. A part of the clones is gone; compared with another copy, unresolved V genes explain less than half, and the rest is unexplained. That table supplies the V and J calls and clone size; D and trimming were determined from the DNA. For this sample the table gives about 1.1 million clones, of which 78% were detected only once. The leading ten clones occupy roughly 0.56% of the sample.

The receptor comes from a man between 18 and 29 years old in good health. Some clones in this sample may be carry-over from other donors' samples. Sequenced material: memory CD4+ T cells from PBMCs. What this sample's cell subset or site label stands for: CD45RA-negative fraction.

Read as DNA, the sequence is TGTGCCAGCAGAAAGACTAGCGGGAGCTCTGGGGCCAACGTCCTGACTTTC. This gives the protein CASRKTSGSSGANVLTF. The receptor chain draws on TRBV2 and TRBJ2-6, with 12 bases in between that match TRBD2. CDR1 SNHLY and CDR2 FYNNEI were looked up in the germline V gene. The junction shows trimming of 6 bases on V and 0 bases on J, and the gene matches do not reach 3 bases of it. CDR3 length: 17 amino acids, cysteine to phenylalanine. The entry retains the CDR3 DNA only, 51 bases that are in frame from base 1.